This passage covers 3 T cell receptor beta chains from one sample sequenced in a study of early T cells in non-severe SARS-CoV-2 infection. TCRdb re-called the 5' RACE reads through MiXCR, storing one row per CDR3 protein. The table includes some 59,000 distinct CDR3 sequences, 7% to 10% detected once. Sequencing input: whole blood. All receptors derive from an adult who was a healthcare worker with PCR-confirmed SARS-CoV-2 infection or an uninfected control (not recorded which).

This clonotype has more than one count but fewer than ten. The chain recombines TRBV7-2 with TRBJ2-1; D gene uncertain. The CDR3 has 12 residues. Trimming took 2 bases from V and 9 from J, leaving 8 bases between them. Per germline, CDR1 SGHTA and CDR2 FQGNSA. The CDR3 is CASSLSLGEQFF. The DNA for the CDR3 is TGTGCCAGCAGCTTATCTCTTGGTGAGCAGTTCTTC.

This chain links TRBV5-7 with TRBJ2-5; possibly TRBD1 or TRBD2 for D (6 bases each). TRBV5-7 is marked as an open reading frame, function uncertain. The CDR3 is made up of 15 amino acids. The V end was cut by 1 base, the J end by 0 bases, with 10 bases between. The DNA of the CDR3 is TGTGCCAGCAGCTTGAAGGGGGACTACCAAGAGACCCAGTACTTC. It codes for CASSLKGDYQETQYF.

The chain joins TRBV7-6 to TRBJ1-4; 9 bases are shared with TRBD1. The CDR3 totals 15 residues. Trimming at V came to 2 bases and at J to 8 bases, leaving 6 bases not matched to a gene. Germline CDR1 SGHVS, CDR2 FNYEAQ. This CDR3 is CASSLLDRGGEKLFF. The CDR3 DNA is TGTGCCAGCAGCTTATTGGACAGGGGTGGGGAAAAACTGTTTTTT.